The table lists the clone carrying this TCR beta chain with many counts. What it binds is not known. This CDR3 is also generated by other DNA sequences in the sample. V was clipped by 0 bases and J by 0 bases, with 20 bases between them. CDR3 length equals 18 residues. Germline V gene lookup returns CDR1 GTSNPN and CDR2 SVGIG (reference sequence). The authors divided CD4+ cells into CD45RA+ naive and CD45RA-negative memory subsets. This sample is part of a study of shared clonotypes between healthy human individuals. Notes on the study in general: The four-donor shared clonotypes exceeded non-shared clonotypes in generation probability, with non-shared ones scoring lower.

Deep-level assay runs were performed. Some clones are missing from TCRdb's copy, which holds only in-frame ones; the method was immunoSEQ multiplex PCR. Of 950,000 to 1,300,000 clones listed, roughly 75% are singletons. The TCR was taken from a man younger than 30 in good health. The sample comprised memory CD4+ T cells sorted from blood. Noted subset: CD45RA-negative fraction. This chain links TRBV30 with TRBJ1-1; TRBD1 might be the D (5 bases). In DNA form, the CDR3 reads TGTGCCTGGAGTGTAAAGCGGCGGGGGGTGAGAATGAACACTGAAGCTTTCTTT. Protein sequence: CAWSVKRRGVRMNTEAFF.